This T cell receptor (beta chain) was identified in a study of T cell responses to AZD1222 COVID-19 vaccine. Overall study: Pooling was applied to second doses at about 4 or about 12 weeks.

The germline V and J ends were trimmed by 6 bases and 2 bases, with 19 bases remaining between them. From germline, CDR1 is MNHEY and CDR2 SVGEGT. The CDR3 runs to 16 residues. Points on this clone: Its target is unknown.

General study points: Baseline serostatus was positive in only a handful of AZD1222 recipients. Spike-spanning, vaccine-associated CD4 TCRs were dominant at 160-218 and 743-854. It was only after the peak T cell response that any repertoires were sampled.

TCRdb's table, derived via immunoSEQ multiplex PCR, lists solely in-frame clones and lacks some. The table records roughly 120,000 clones, roughly nine tenths of them present only once. The chain joins TRBV6-2 or TRBV6-3 to TRBJ2-5; D unresolved. Specimen: peripheral blood, collected on day 0 of AZD1222 vaccination. This clonotype was sampled from an adult in good health. The CDR3 is CASSQLPHGPQETQYF. For the CDR3, the DNA is TGTGCCAGCAGCCAACTCCCCCACGGACCACAAGAGACCCAGTACTTC.